Below, 16 T cell receptor beta chains from the same sample are listed, as sequenced in a study of identical twins. Each CDR3 protein gets one entry after TCRdb re-called the 5' RACE reads with MiXCR. The data contain some 660,000 distinct CDR3 sequences, 8.5% to 9% of them seen just once; the ten biggest clones take up 0.8% to 1%. In addition, the sample was reused for a study of yellow fever vaccine responses in identical twins.

The sequencing sample was made of PBMCs. These receptors came from a woman aged 18-30 years in good health.

This clonotype was seen only a few times. The chain carries TRBV5-6 and TRBJ2-2; D possibly corresponds to TRBD2 (6 bases). Germline CDR1 reads SGHDT; CDR2 reads YYEEEE. The V gene lost 0 bases and the J gene lost 4 bases, with 10 bases spanning the gap. The CDR3 is made up of 15 amino acids. The CDR3: CASSLDLRGTGELFF. The CDR3 DNA follows: TGTGCCAGCAGCTTGGATCTGCGGGGCACCGGGGAGCTGTTTTTT.

The chain joins TRBV28 to TRBJ1-5; no reliable D call. This CDR3 region has 14 residues. The V gene's germline CDR1 is MDHEN and CDR2 SYDVKM. Trimming left V 2 bases short and J 0 bases short, with 5 bases between. The CDR3 loop is CASSLVHSNQPQHF. Written as DNA, the CDR3 is TGTGCCAGCAGTTTAGTTCATAGCAATCAGCCCCAGCATTTT. The full variable domain, completed using reference TRBV28 and TRBJ1-5, is DVKVTQSSRYLVKRTGEKVFLECVQDMDHENMFWYRQDPGLGLRLIYFSYDVKMKEKGDIPEGYSVSREKKERFSLILESASTNQTSMYLCASSLVHSNQPQHFGDGTRLSIL.

The chain employs TRBV11-3 and TRBJ2-7; a weak D match, TRBD1 (5 bases). The CDR3 extends over 14 amino acids. CDR1 is SGHNT and CDR2 is YENEEA in the germline V gene. V lost 3 bases to trimming and J lost 3 bases, with 12 bases between them. CDR3 nucleotide sequence: TGTGCCAGCAGCTTTAGGGGCAGTGGCTACGAGCAGTACTTC. Translation gives CASSFRGSGYEQYF.

This clonotype was detected ten times or more. This chain uses TRBV20-1 with TRBJ2-7; the match to TRBD1 covers 7 bases. Germline V gene lookup returns CDR1 DFQATT and CDR2 SNEGSKA (reference sequence). The CDR3 is 15 amino acids. V was clipped by 3 bases and J by 2 bases; unmatched bases: 10. CDR3 in amino acids: CSARALGQGAYEQYF. The CDR3 DNA reads TGCAGTGCTAGGGCCCTGGGGCAGGGGGCCTACGAGCAGTACTTC.

There are a few counts of this clonotype. The chain has TRBV5-1 and TRBJ2-7; a possible D gene is TRBD1 (6 bases). From germline, CDR1 is SGHRS and CDR2 YFSETQ. Trimming stripped 2 bases from V and 3 bases from J, with 12 bases between. This CDR3 contains 14 residues. Here the CDR3 DNA reads TGCGCCAGCAGCTTATCAGGGGATGGCTACGAGCAGTACTTC. The encoded protein is CASSLSGDGYEQYF.

This clonotype appeared many times. This chain joins TRBV7-9 and TRBJ2-5, with D uncertain. CDR1 is SEHNR and CDR2 is FQNEAQ in the germline V gene (reference sequence). V shed 5 bases and J shed 5 bases, with 12 bases lying between them. The CDR3 contains 13 residues. The CDR3 spells CASSLRQWETQYF. The CDR3 DNA reads as TGTGCCAGCAGCCTTCGGCAGTGGGAGACCCAGTACTTC.

The CDR3 DNA reads as TGTGCCAGCAGCGTAGGCCTAGGCAATAACATCAAACAGTACGAGCAGTACTTC. Its protein is CASSVGLGNNIKQYEQYF. V is TRBV9 and J is TRBJ2-7; D is unclear. The CDR3 is made up of 18 amino acids. V dropped 0 bases and J dropped 4 bases, with 23 bases sitting between them. Germline V lookup: CDR1 SGDLS, CDR2 YYNGEE.

The chain recombines TRBV7-9 with TRBJ2-7; the match to TRBD2 covers 11 bases. The V and J ends lost 1 base and 3 bases, in that order; junction bases with no gene match: 2. This CDR3 contains 15 residues. CDR1 SEHNR and CDR2 FQNEAQ come from the germline V gene (reference sequence). In DNA form, the CDR3 reads TGTGCCAGCAGCTTAGAAACTAGCGGGAGCTACGAGCAGTACTTC. It codes for CASSLETSGSYEQYF.

The table lists this clonotype with a few counts. V and J are TRBV4-3 and TRBJ2-3; D could derive from TRBD1 or TRBD2 (5 bases each). The CDR3 contains 17 residues. CDR1 is LGHNA and CDR2 is YSLEER in the germline V gene. V dropped 3 bases and J dropped 1 base, with 17 bases sitting between them. The CDR3 nucleotides read TGCGCCAGCAGCCAGAGGGGCATTACTGGGGGCACAGATACGCAGTATTTT. This codes for CASSQRGITGGTDTQYF.

The chain has TRBV28 and TRBJ2-5, with D perhaps matching TRBD1 or TRBD2 (6 bases each). CDR3 length equals 15 residues. The V gene's germline CDR1 is MDHEN and CDR2 SYDVKM. V was cut by 6 bases and J by 1 base, with 15 bases left in between. The DNA for the CDR3 is TGTGCCAGCAGGAACAGGGAGGAACCCCAAGAGACCCAGTACTTC. Its protein is CASRNREEPQETQYF.

This clonotype appeared a few times. The V gene is TRBV20-1, the J gene TRBJ2-7, with 7 bases identical to TRBD1. V lost 3 bases to trimming and J lost 3 bases; unmatched junction nucleotides: 8. CDR3 length: 14 residues. Germline lookup yields CDR1 DFQATT and CDR2 SNEGSKA (reference sequence). Here the CDR3 reads CSASKWTGNYEQYF. The CDR3 DNA reads as TGCAGTGCTAGTAAGTGGACAGGAAACTACGAGCAGTACTTC.

V gene TRBV9 combines with J gene TRBJ2-1, with 9 bases that match TRBD2. The CDR3 sequence is 16 residues long. CDR1 is SGDLS and CDR2 is YYNGEE in the germline V gene. The ends lost 0 bases at V and 2 bases at J; junction bases unmatched: 3. The CDR3 DNA reads TGTGCCAGCAGCGTAGAAGGCGGGGGGGCCTACAATGAGCAGTTCTTC. Translated: CASSVEGGGAYNEQFF.

This clonotype was seen a handful of times. The chain links TRBV5-1 to TRBJ2-7; tentatively, D is TRBD2 (5 bases). The CDR3 runs to 14 residues. Per germline, CDR1 SGHRS and CDR2 YFSETQ. V lost 0 bases, J lost 4 bases, and 11 bases lay in between. CDR3 sequence (DNA): TGCGCCAGCAGCTTGGTCGAGGGTCAATACGAGCAGTACTTC. Its protein is CASSLVEGQYEQYF.

This clonotype was observed a few times. This chain links TRBV29-1 with TRBJ2-1, with a weak D call TRBD2 (6 bases). Germline lookup yields CDR1 SQVTM and CDR2 ANQGSEA. CDR3 length: 14 amino acids. The V gene lost 0 bases and the J gene lost 5 bases, with 11 bases spanning the gap. The DNA for the CDR3 is TGCAGCGTTGAAGAAGGTAGCGGTGACAATGAGCAGTTCTTC. Its protein product is CSVEEGSGDNEQFF.

The rearrangement joins TRBV5-1 to TRBJ2-5, with D possibly being TRBD1 (6 bases). This CDR3 is 14 amino acids long. Trimming removed 4 bases from V and 5 bases from J, with 15 bases in between. The germline V gene has CDR1 SGHRS and CDR2 YFSETQ. The CDR3 bases are TGCGCCAGCAGCCCCGATACAGGGTTGGAGACCCAGTACTTC. Its protein is CASSPDTGLETQYF.

Only a few counts were recorded for this clonotype. This rearrangement joins TRBV27 to TRBJ1-6; D is unresolved. The CDR3 loop spans 14 amino acids. V dropped 2 bases and J dropped 7 bases, with 9 bases sitting between them. CDR1 is MNHEY and CDR2 is SMNVEV in the germline V gene (reference sequence). The CDR3 sequence is CASSLGRRNSPLHF. In nucleotides, the CDR3 is TGTGCCAGCAGTTTAGGGCGTCGCAATTCACCCCTCCACTTT.